Sequencing of this T cell receptor beta chain was carried out in a study of blood T cell repertoires in COVID-19. Source study methods: For nucleated cells, counts were estimated from reference gene primer amplification. Method: immunoSEQ multiplex PCR; TCRdb's copy keeps in-frame clones and lacks some. That table furnishes V, J and clone size, whereas the DNA furnished D and trimming. The table lists around 270,000 clones, 80% to 90% of them singletons. V was clipped by 5 bases and J by 3 bases; unmatched bases: 10. The CDR3 runs 16 residues. Germline-derived CDR1 and CDR2 are SEHNR and FQNEAQ (reference sequence).

This receptor was identified in a woman between 25 and 40 years old who had recovered from COVID-19. What was sequenced was PBMCs or T cells enriched from blood (not recorded which). The V gene is TRBV7-9, the J gene TRBJ1-2; 9 nucleotides line up with TRBD1. CDR3 region: CASSSTGTGNYYGYTF. The CDR3 nucleotides are TGTGCCAGCAGCAGCACCGGGACAGGGAACTACTATGGCTACACCTTC.